This T cell receptor beta chain emerged from a study of blood T cell repertoires in COVID-19. Study summary: From T cells, B-cell-depleted T cells, or PBMCs came the material, which was cDNA or gDNA.

Clones were sequenced by immunoSEQ multiplex PCR, and TCRdb holds only the in-frame ones, with some missing. In the table there are approximately 230,000 clones, 70% to 85% of which are singletons. Trimming shortened V by 1 base and J by 6 bases, and 6 bases separated the two germline ends. The CDR3 length is 12 residues. Participants came from fewer than 25 US areas, aged about 18 to 89 years. Recovered status in Cohort 3 required two negative PCRs, clearance, or symptom resolution. The chain is built from TRBV12-3 or TRBV12-4 and TRBJ1-1; D remains ambiguous. The sequenced sample was PBMCs or T cells enriched from blood (not recorded which). This clonotype originated in a man between 40 and 49 years old who had recovered from COVID-19. The CDR3 sequence is CASSLGGAEAFF. For the CDR3, the DNA is TGTGCCAGCAGTTTAGGGGGAGCTGAAGCTTTCTTT.